This is a list of T cell receptor beta chains from one sample in a study of blood T cells in healthy people across ages. TCRdb passed the 5' RACE reads through MiXCR, listing each CDR3 protein once. Counted here are around 900,000 distinct CDR3 sequences, 51% occurring once; the ten biggest clones make up about 22%. Specimen: blood. These receptors all stem from a woman in her sixties in good health. Both conserved end residues are part of each CDR3. Fields, in order: V gene, D gene, clone size, J gene, CDR3 DNA, CDR3 protein. D genes are given only for firm matches. The size of a clone is reported for some rows only, either as once, few or many, or as a class for expanded clones.

>TRBV6-2/TRBV6-3|NA|NA|TRBJ2-1
TGTGCCAGCACCCCCACATCGGCTATTGAGCAGTTCTTC
CASTPTSAIEQFF
>TRBV7-2|TRBD1|few|TRBJ2-6
TGTGCCAGCAGCGAACGGGACAGATACTCTGGGGCCAACGTCCTGACTTTC
CASSERDRYSGANVLTF
>TRBV6-5|NA|NA|TRBJ2-7
TGTGCCAGCAGTCGATCCCGGGCCACCCCAGAGCAGTACTTC
CASSRSRATPEQYF
>TRBV4-2|NA|few|TRBJ2-6
TGTGCCAGCAGCCAAGTAGTCCGCTCTGGGGCCAACGTCCTGACTTTC
CASSQVVRSGANVLTF
>TRBV11-2|NA|NA|TRBJ2-5
TGTGCCAGCAGCTTAGTCCCCTTGGGAGGCGAGACCCAGTACTTC
CASSLVPLGGETQYF
>TRBV5-1|NA|NA|TRBJ2-7
TGCGCCAGCAGCTTGGGCCGCGGCAACCCTCACTACGAGCGGTACTTC
CASSLGRGNPHYERYF
>TRBV4-3|TRBD2|few|TRBJ2-1
TGCGCCAGCAGCCAAGGTAGCGGGAGAAGCAATGAGCAGTTCTTC
CASSQGSGRSNEQFF
>TRBV27|NA|NA|TRBJ1-4
TGTGCCAGCAGTTTACCACACGGCCTAATTAATGAAAAACTGTTTTTT
CASSLPHGLINEKLFF
>TRBV6-5|TRBD1|NA|TRBJ1-2
TGTGCCAGCACCACAAGGACAGGGCCCTATGGCTACACCTTC
CASTTRTGPYGYTF
>TRBV28|TRBD1|NA|TRBJ1-2
TGTGCCAGCAGTATTCCCCGTCCGACAGGGAACTATGGCTACACCTTC
CASSIPRPTGNYGYTF
>TRBV27|TRBD2|many|TRBJ2-5
TGTGCCAGCAGTCTAAATGGGCTAGCGGGACCGATAGGCCAGTACTTC
CASSLNGLAGPIGQYF
>TRBV9|TRBD2|NA|TRBJ2-1
TGTGCCAGCAGCGATGGGACTAGCGGGTACAATGAGCAGTTCTTC
CASSDGTSGYNEQFF
>TRBV28|NA|NA|TRBJ2-7
TGTGCCAGCAGTTCTGTTGGAGGAGCCCCCTACGAGCAGTACTTC
CASSSVGGAPYEQYF
>TRBV7-9|TRBD2|NA|TRBJ2-7
TGTGCCAGCAGTCGTACAGTCGCGGGAGCAGATTACGAGCAGTACTTC
CASSRTVAGADYEQYF
>TRBV10-1|NA|NA|TRBJ1-2
TGCGCCAGCAGTGTCCTAACCACAGGGTACAACTATGGCTACACCTTC
CASSVLTTGYNYGYTF
>TRBV18|NA|NA|TRBJ2-4
TGTGCCAGCTCACCACCGGGGGGCCTCTTAGCCAAAAACATTCAGTACTTC
CASSPPGGLLAKNIQYF
>TRBV7-3|TRBD2|NA|TRBJ2-3
TGTGCCTCGGGAGGGCGCGGAGATACGCAGTATTTT
CASGGRGDTQYF
>TRBV25-1|NA|few|TRBJ2-7
TGTGCCAGCAGTGGTGGAGCCTACGAGCAGTACTTC
CASSGGAYEQYF
>TRBV28|NA|many|TRBJ2-6
TGTGCCAACGGCTCTGGGGCCAACGTCCTGACTTTC
CANGSGANVLTF
>TRBV4-1|NA|NA|TRBJ2-7
TGCGCCAGCAGCCTAAGCTGGGGGTACTACGAGCAGTACTTC
CASSLSWGYYEQYF
>TRBV20-1|TRBD1|NA|TRBJ2-7
TGCAGTGCTGACCCCGGGACAGTCTCCTACGAGCAGTACTTC
CSADPGTVSYEQYF
>TRBV6-2/TRBV6-3|TRBD2|NA|TRBJ2-1
TGTGCCAGCAGTTCGCGTAATGGCGGACTAGCGAGGAGGGATGAGCAGTTCTTC
CASSSRNGGLARRDEQFF
>TRBV28|TRBD2|many|TRBJ2-7
TGTGCCAGCAGACAAGCGGGACGAAGCTACGAGCAGTACTTC
CASRQAGRSYEQYF